This T cell receptor (beta chain) comes out of a study of metastatic and nonmetastatic thyroid tumors. No treatment had been given to any patient before thyroid surgery. There are a few counts of this clone. Here the CDR3 omits its conserved ending phenylalanine or tryptophan, so a read error is the likely source. Trimming cost V 1 base and J 2 bases, with 12 bases left between them. The CDR3 spans 17 residues. Germline loops: CDR1 LNHDA, CDR2 SQIVND (reference sequence). TCRdb redid the clone calls on the PCR reads using MiXCR. Of tens of thousands of clones in the sample, approximately 17% are singletons; the top ten hold roughly 6.2%.

This chain links TRBV19 with TRBJ1-6, with D unresolved. The clonotype was recovered from a male donor with papillary thyroid cancer or a benign thyroid nodule (not recorded which). Some clones in this sample may be carry-over from other donors' samples. Sequenced input: blood. The CDR3, as DNA: TGTGCCAGTAGTATAGGATTATTGAGCCCCTATAATTCACCCCTCCACCTT. Translating it yields CASSIGLLSPYNSPLHL.